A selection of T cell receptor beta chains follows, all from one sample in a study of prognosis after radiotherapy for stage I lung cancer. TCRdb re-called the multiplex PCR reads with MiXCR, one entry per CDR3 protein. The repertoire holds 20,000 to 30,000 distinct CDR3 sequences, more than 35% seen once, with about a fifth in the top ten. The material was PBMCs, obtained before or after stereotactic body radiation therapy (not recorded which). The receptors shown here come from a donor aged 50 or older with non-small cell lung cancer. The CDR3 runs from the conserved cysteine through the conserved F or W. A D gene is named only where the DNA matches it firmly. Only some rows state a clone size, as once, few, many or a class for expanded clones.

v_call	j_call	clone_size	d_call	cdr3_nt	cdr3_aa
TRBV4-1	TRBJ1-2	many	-	TGCGCCAGCAGCCAAGAACCACAGGTAGGGGCTGGTGGCTACACCTTC	CASSQEPQVGAGGYTF
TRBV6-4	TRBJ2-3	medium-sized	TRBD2	TGTGCCAGCAGTGAAAGGTTAGCGGGAGGGACAGATACGCAGTATTTT	CASSERLAGGTDTQYF
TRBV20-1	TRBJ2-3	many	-	TGCAGTGCTAGGAGGGGGGCTGATACGCAGTATTTT	CSARRGADTQYF
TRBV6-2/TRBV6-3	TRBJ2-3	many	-	TGTGCCAGCAGCCGAGACAGGTGGCCAGATACGCAGTATTTT	CASSRDRWPDTQYF
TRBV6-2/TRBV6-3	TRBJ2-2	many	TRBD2	TGTGCCAGCAGTTACTCGATAATAGCGGGGGGGGGGTCCGGGGAGCTGTTTTTT	CASSYSIIAGGGSGELFF
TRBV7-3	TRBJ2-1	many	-	TGTGCCAGCAGCTCCCCAGGAGGCAATGAGCAGTTCTTC	CASSSPGGNEQFF
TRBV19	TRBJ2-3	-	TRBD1	TGTGCCAGTAGTATCGGACAGGTATCATCAGATACGCAGTATTTT	CASSIGQVSSDTQYF
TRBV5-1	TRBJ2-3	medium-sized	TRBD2	TGCGCCAGCAGCCCAGGGACTAGCGGGAACACAGATACGCAGTATTTT	CASSPGTSGNTDTQYF
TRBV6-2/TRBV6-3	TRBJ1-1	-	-	TGTGCCAGCAGTTCCGCAGGGCAGGCGAAGGGTGAAGCTTTCTTT	CASSSAGQAKGEAFF
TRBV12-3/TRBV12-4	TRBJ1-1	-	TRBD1	TGTGCCATCGGCGGTGGAAGTACAGGGGGTGAGGCTTTCTTT	CAIGGGSTGGEAFF
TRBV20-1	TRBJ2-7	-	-	TGCAGTGCTAGAGCCCTCGATTTCGGCTGGGGCGAGCAGTACTTC	CSARALDFGWGEQYF
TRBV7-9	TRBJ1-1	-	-	TGTGCCAGCAGCAGAGACAGGAGGGATAGTGAAGCTTTCTTT	CASSRDRRDSEAFF
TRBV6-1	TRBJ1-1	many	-	TGTGCCAGCAGCCCTCTTGGGCAGAACACTGAAGCTTTCTTT	CASSPLGQNTEAFF
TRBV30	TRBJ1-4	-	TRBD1	TGTGCCTGGAGTGATGGGACAGCCACGAGGGAAAAACTGTTTTTT	CAWSDGTATREKLFF
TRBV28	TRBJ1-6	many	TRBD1	TGTGCCAGCAGTTTCTCCGGGACAGCCTATTCACCCCTCCACTTT	CASSFSGTAYSPLHF
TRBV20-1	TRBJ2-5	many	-	TGCAGTGCTAGTGAAGAGACCCAGTACTTC	CSASEETQYF
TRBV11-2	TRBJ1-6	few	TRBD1	TGTGCCAGCAGCCAACAGGGGAGATCACCCCTCCACTTT	CASSQQGRSPLHF
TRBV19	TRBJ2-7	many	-	TGTGCCAGTAGTATATACGGCAGGGACTACGAGCAGTACTTC	CASSIYGRDYEQYF
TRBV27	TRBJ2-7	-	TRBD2	TGTGCCAGCAGTCCCTGGACTAGCGGGGCCCGCGAGCAGTACTTC	CASSPWTSGAREQYF
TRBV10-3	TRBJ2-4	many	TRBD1	TGTGCCATCAGTGACCCTGACAGGGTGAACATTCAGTACTTC	CAISDPDRVNIQYF
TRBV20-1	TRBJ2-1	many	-	TGCAGTGCCAGGGTGCGGAACAATGAGCAGTTCTTC	CSARVRNNEQFF
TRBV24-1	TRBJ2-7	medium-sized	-	TGTGCCACCAGTGATTCGGCCTTAGGGCAGTACTTC	CATSDSALGQYF
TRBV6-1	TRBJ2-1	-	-	TGTGCCACCGTGACAGGGAGGTCTGAGCAGTTCTTC	CATVTGRSEQFF
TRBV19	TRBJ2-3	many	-	TGTGCCAGTAGTATTTCCTTATCGGCCCCTTCGGCAGATACGCAGTATTTT	CASSISLSAPSADTQYF
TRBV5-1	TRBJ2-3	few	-	TGCGCCAGCAGCCATTGGCAGGTCACAGATACGCAGTATTTT	CASSHWQVTDTQYF
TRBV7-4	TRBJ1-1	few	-	TGTGCCAGCAGCCGCCCGGGGAGTAACACTGAAGCTTTCTTT	CASSRPGSNTEAFF
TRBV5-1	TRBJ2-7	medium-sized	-	TGCGCCAGCAGCTTGGTTCTCGGGAGCTCCTACGAGCAGTACTTC	CASSLVLGSSYEQYF
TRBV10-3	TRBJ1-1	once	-	TGTGCCATCAGTGAGTCAGGGACATTGAATACTGAAGCTCTCTTT	CAISESGTLNTEALF
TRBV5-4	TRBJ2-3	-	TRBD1	TGTGCCAGCGGCCCAGAACAGGGGACCCGCACAGATACGCAGTATTTT	CASGPEQGTRTDTQYF
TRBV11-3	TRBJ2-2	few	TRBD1	TGTGCCAGCAGCCCAGGGGGTTTTCACACCGGGGAGCTGTTTTTT	CASSPGGFHTGELFF
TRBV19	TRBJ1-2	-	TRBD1	TGTGCCAGTAGTATAGCAGGGACAGGGGCAACCTATGGCTACACCTTC	CASSIAGTGATYGYTF
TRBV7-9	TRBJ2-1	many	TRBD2	TGTGCCAGCAGCTCAACAGCTAGCGGGAGAGGCTATGAGCAGTTCTTC	CASSSTASGRGYEQFF
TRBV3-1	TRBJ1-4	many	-	TGTGCCAGCAGCCAAGAGTGGAATCCTAATGAAAAACTGTTTTTT	CASSQEWNPNEKLFF
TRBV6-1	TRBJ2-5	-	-	TGTGCCAGCAGGTCTCTAGGGTGCAAAGATACCCAGTACTTC	CASRSLGCKDTQYF
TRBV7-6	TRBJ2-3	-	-	TGTGCCAGCAGCCCGGTATATACGCAGTATTTT	CASSPVYTQYF
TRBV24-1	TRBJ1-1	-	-	TGTGCCACCAGTGATTTCATACAGGACTCAGGGGCTTTCTTT	CATSDFIQDSGAFF
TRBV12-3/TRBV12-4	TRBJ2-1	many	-	TGTGCCAGCAGTCCTCGTGGGGGAACGGGAGTAGGTGAGCAGTTCTTC	CASSPRGGTGVGEQFF
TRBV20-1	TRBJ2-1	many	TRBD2	TGCAGTGCTAGTAGCGGGAGGGTGGACAATGAGCAGTTCTTC	CSASSGRVDNEQFF
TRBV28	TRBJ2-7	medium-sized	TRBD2	TGTGCCAGCAGTTTGGGAGGGGAAAACGAGCAGTACTTC	CASSLGGENEQYF
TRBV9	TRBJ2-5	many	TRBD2	TGTGCCAGCAGCGTAGGTAGCGGGCCGGTCGGGGAGACCCAGTACTTC	CASSVGSGPVGETQYF
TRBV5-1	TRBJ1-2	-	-	TGCGCCAGCAGCATGGGACTCTATGGCTACACCTTC	CASSMGLYGYTF
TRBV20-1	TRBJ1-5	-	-	TGCAGTGCTAGGAGGGGAAGTAGCAATCATCCCCAGCATTTT	CSARRGSSNHPQHF
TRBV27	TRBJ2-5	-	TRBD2	TGTGCCAGCAGCTTTTGGCGGGAGGGCCCGCGTGAGACCCAGTACTTC	CASSFWREGPRETQYF
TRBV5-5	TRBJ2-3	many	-	TGTGCCAGCAGCTCCCGGGGAGACAGAGGAGCAGATACGCAGTATTTT	CASSSRGDRGADTQYF
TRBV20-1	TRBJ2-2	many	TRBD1	TGCAGTGCTTCACGCACGGACAGGGAGGCATCCGGGGAGCTGTTTTTT	CSASRTDREASGELFF
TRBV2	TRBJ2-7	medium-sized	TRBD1	TGTGCCAGCAGTGCGGTACAGGGGGCTGGCTACGAGCAGTACTTC	CASSAVQGAGYEQYF
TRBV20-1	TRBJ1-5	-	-	TGCAGTGCCCAGTACGATCGCAATCAGCCCCAGCATTTT	CSAQYDRNQPQHF